These 10 T cell receptor beta chains share one sample of origin, sequenced in a study of T cells in Graves' hyperthyroidism and ophthalmopathy. Amplification targeted TCR beta CDR3 regions from RNA transcripts. A first-round RT-PCR of the TCR CDR3 used the HTBI primer set. TCRdb reprocessed the multiplex PCR reads via MiXCR and lists one record per CDR3 protein. The sample includes hundreds of thousands of distinct CDR3 sequences, roughly 46% of them seen just once. Sequenced material: peripheral blood or thyroid tissue (not recorded which). These receptors originate from an adult man with Graves' disease, either hyperthyroidism or ophthalmopathy (not recorded which).

CDR3 nucleotides: TGTGCCAGCAGTGCAAGCCCCGGGACGGTCCCTGGCTACACCTTC. It translates to CASSASPGTVPGYTF. The chain is built from TRBV19 and TRBJ1-2; TRBD1 might be the D (5 bases). Germline CDR1 is LNHDA and CDR2 is SQIVND (reference sequence). Trimming stripped 9 bases from V and 7 bases from J, with 24 bases between. The CDR3 length is 15 residues.

With regard to this clonotype: The germline gene is not matched at one end of the junction; a read error may be the cause. The chain joins TRBV7-9 to TRBJ1-6; maybe TRBD1 (5 bases). The germline CDR1 and CDR2 sequences are SEHNR and FQNEAQ (reference sequence). The CDR3 extends over 14 amino acids. The CDR3 DNA sequence: TGCGCCAGCAGCTTAGGGGACCGGTATTCACCCCTCCACTTT. This gives the protein CASSLGDRYSPLHF.

The chain employs TRBV19 and TRBJ1-5; D perhaps matches TRBD1 (5 bases). Germline values: CDR1 LNHDA, CDR2 SQIVND (reference sequence). The CDR3 spans 16 residues. Trimming cost V 2 bases and J 9 bases, with 20 bases left between them. The CDR3 spells CASSISAGTAGRPQHF. The CDR3 region has the DNA TGTGCCAGTAGTATATCGGCAGGGACCGCAGGTCGGCCCCAGCATTTT.

This clonotype was found a few times. The V call is TRBV10-3, the J call TRBJ1-5, with D tentatively TRBD1 (5 bases). V dropped 11 bases and J dropped 7 bases, with 15 bases sitting between them. The CDR3 is made up of 12 amino acids. CDR1 ENHRY and CDR2 SYGVKD come from the germline V gene. DNA of the CDR3: TGTGCCGGGGACGGCCGAGGGCAGCCCCAGCATTTT. It is translated as CAGDGRGQPQHF.

To note about this clonotype: Germline is not matched at one junction end, which may reflect a read error. The chain links TRBV6-1 to TRBJ1-2, with D perhaps matching TRBD1 (6 bases). Looked up from germline, CDR1 is MNHNS and CDR2 is SASEGT. The CDR3 consists of 15 residues. The CDR3: CVSSHEEGVNYGYTF. CDR3 coding DNA: TGTGTCAGCAGCCACGAAGAGGGGGTGAACTATGGCTACACCTTC.

A few counts support this clonotype. The chain uses TRBV12-3 or TRBV12-4 and TRBJ1-1; no definite D call. V lost 7 bases and J 1 base, leaving 10 bases between the germline ends. The CDR3 runs to 13 residues. CDR3 in amino acids: CASTWSGNTEAFF. The DNA for the CDR3 is TGTGCCAGCACGTGGTCCGGGAACACTGAAGCTTTCTTT.

In the case of this clonotype: The junction shows a germline mismatch at one end, possibly a read error. The J gene is TRBJ1-2, the V gene TRBV10-3, with D maybe TRBD1 (6 bases). The germline CDR1 and CDR2 sequences are ENHRY and SYGVKD. The CDR3 sequence is 14 residues long. The CDR3 DNA follows: TGTGCCAGCAGTTCGACAGGCTCAAACTATGGCTACACCTTC. Translation: CASSSTGSNYGYTF.

Ten or more counts support this clonotype. The genes are TRBV20-1 and TRBJ1-4; 7 nucleotides align to TRBD1. Germline trimming cut 5 bases from V and 8 bases from J; bases unmatched to any gene: 5. CDR3 size: 12 residues. The germline CDR1 and CDR2 sequences are DFQATT and SNEGSKA (reference sequence). This CDR3 is CSAAYRGEKLFF. CDR3 coding DNA: TGCAGTGCTGCCTACAGGGGAGAAAAACTGTTTTTT.

This clonotype was picked up many times. The V gene is TRBV10-1, the J gene TRBJ1-2; no clear D. Germline V CDR1 and CDR2: WNHNN, SYGVQD (reference sequence). Trimming pared 2 bases from V and 7 bases from J, leaving 11 bases between. The CDR3 contains 13 residues. DNA of the CDR3: TGCGCCAGCAGTGAGGCGAGAGGACGTGGCTACACCTTC. Translated: CASSEARGRGYTF.

The V call is TRBV20-1, the J call TRBJ2-5, with 12 bases that match TRBD2. V shed 3 bases, J shed 5 bases, and the junction held 7 bases outside the gene matches. CDR3 length: 15 amino acids. From germline, CDR1 is DFQATT and CDR2 SNEGSKA (reference sequence). The CDR3 DNA is TGCAGTGCTAGTAACCTAGCGGGGGGGCCGGAGACCCAGTACTTC. It translates to CSASNLAGGPETQYF.